This TCR beta chain was profiled in a study of Graves' ophthalmopathy and Graves' hyperthyroidism. Study-wide points: Researchers report that a 13-signature model separated ophthalmopathy from stable hyperthyroidism, posting under 90% sensitivity and around 80% specificity. The study's model predicted ophthalmopathy progression at roughly 64% sensitivity and 72% to 85% specificity. Detection in blood was also observed for most expanded thyroid clonotypes above 0.001 frequency.

In regard to this clonotype: Its matching antigen is unknown.

Aged 18 to 65, hyperthyroidism patients had been newly diagnosed, with under 2 months' duration. Per germline, CDR1 MNHEY and CDR2 SVGAGI. The CDR3 runs 11 residues. The V end was cut by 6 bases, the J end by 10 bases, with 9 bases between. TCR beta CDR3 amplification used RNA transcripts. The library came from an HTBI-primed first-round RT-PCR and a second-round multiplex PCR. One entry per CDR3 protein, called by TCRdb with MiXCR from the multiplex PCR reads. The sample carries around 1.1 million distinct CDR3 sequences, 36% recorded once. The rearrangement links TRBV6-5 to TRBJ1-4; weak D call: TRBD1 (5 bases). The sample was peripheral blood or thyroid tissue (not recorded which). The sequence came from an adult man with Graves' hyperthyroidism. The CDR3 DNA follows: TGTGCCAGCAGCTTCGACAGAAAACTGTTTTTT. It yields the protein CASSFDRKLFF.